This TCR beta chain was documented in a study of blood T cell repertoires in COVID-19. Study context: COVID-19 samples from acute and convalescent phases originated in the United States, Italy and Spain.

As originally analysed: Amplification of reference gene primers provided the estimated nucleated cell counts. Sequenced by immunoSEQ multiplex PCR; TCRdb stores in-frame clones only, minus some. That table furnishes V, J and clone size, whereas the DNA furnished D and trimming. There are 150,000 or so clones in the sample; over 60% occur only once, and roughly 4.7% lies in the top ten. The CDR3 is 17 amino acids. V was trimmed by 4 bases and J by 0 bases, leaving 13 bases between them. Germline V lookup: CDR1 SNHLY, CDR2 FYNNEI. This chain links TRBV2 with TRBJ1-6; D is perhaps TRBD1 (5 bases). Material for sequencing was peripheral blood. The clonotype comes from an elderly woman with active or convalescent COVID-19. This CDR3 reads CASSVRGPSSYNSPLHF. Written as DNA, the CDR3 is TGTGCCAGCAGTGTGCGGGGCCCCAGCTCCTATAATTCACCCCTCCACTTT.